This TCR beta chain originates from a study of T-cell reconstitution after alpha-beta-depleted transplantation in children. Trimming took off 4 bases at V and 4 bases at J, with 12 bases between the two ends. The CDR3 covers 14 residues. Per the germline V gene, CDR1 is LNHDA and CDR2 is SQIVND (reference sequence). Study outcomes and limitations: Surviving recipient T cells and thymic progenitors produced the high day-60 TCRbeta diversity seen in some patients.

This clonotype was seen a few times. Its matching antigen is unknown. Unique molecular identifiers featured in how the TCRbeta library was prepared. TCRdb itself ran the PCR reads through MiXCR, one entry per CDR3 protein. Among around 6,700 distinct CDR3 sequences listed, around 15% were seen once. The V and J genes are TRBV19 and TRBJ2-3; D possibly corresponds to TRBD2 (5 bases). The material sequenced was PBMCs, taken before TCRalphabeta/CD19-depleted stem cell transplant. The clonotype comes from a boy aged 2 to 10 with acute lymphoblastic leukemia, due to receive a stem cell transplant. CDR3 DNA sequence: TGTGCCAGTAGTAGGGAAGCGGCCGCAGATACGCAGTATTTT. Its protein is CASSREAAADTQYF.